What follows is one TCR beta chain and its context. Antigen: not known. The data were taken from a study of somatic mutations in cytotoxic T cells in rheumatoid arthritis. General study points: Just what the expanded CD8+ clones targeted, in terms of antigens, remained unknown.

V was clipped by 0 bases and J by 6 bases; unmatched bases: 10. The germline V gene has CDR1 LGHNA and CDR2 YNFKEQ. The CDR3 has 17 residues. Assay: immunoSEQ multiplex PCR; the TCRdb copy retains only in-frame clones and omits some. The sample has some 9,900 clones; approximately 80% are singletons. Sequences were obtained from CD8+ T cells sorted from blood. The receptor was isolated from an adult with rheumatoid arthritis. The chain uses TRBV4-2 and TRBJ2-1, with TRBD1 matching 8 bases. The CDR3 DNA follows: TGTGCCAGCAGCCAAGATCAGTCAGGGGGCTTCGGCAATGAGCAGTTCTTC. Translation gives CASSQDQSGGFGNEQFF.